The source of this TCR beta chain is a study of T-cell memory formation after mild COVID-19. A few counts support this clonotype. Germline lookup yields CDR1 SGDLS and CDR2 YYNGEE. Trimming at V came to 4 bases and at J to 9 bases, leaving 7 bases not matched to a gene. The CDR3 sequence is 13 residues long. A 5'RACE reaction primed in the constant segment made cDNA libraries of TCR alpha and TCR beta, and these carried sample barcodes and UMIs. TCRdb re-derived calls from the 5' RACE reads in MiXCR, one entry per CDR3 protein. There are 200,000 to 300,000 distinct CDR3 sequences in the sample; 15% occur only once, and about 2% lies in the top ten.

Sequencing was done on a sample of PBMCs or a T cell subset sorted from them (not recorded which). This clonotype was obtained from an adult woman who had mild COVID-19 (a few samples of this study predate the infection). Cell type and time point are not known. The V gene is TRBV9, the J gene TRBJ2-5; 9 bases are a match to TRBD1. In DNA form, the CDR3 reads TGTGCCAGCAGCACCCGGACAGGGGTCCCCCAGTACTTC. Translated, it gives CASSTRTGVPQYF.